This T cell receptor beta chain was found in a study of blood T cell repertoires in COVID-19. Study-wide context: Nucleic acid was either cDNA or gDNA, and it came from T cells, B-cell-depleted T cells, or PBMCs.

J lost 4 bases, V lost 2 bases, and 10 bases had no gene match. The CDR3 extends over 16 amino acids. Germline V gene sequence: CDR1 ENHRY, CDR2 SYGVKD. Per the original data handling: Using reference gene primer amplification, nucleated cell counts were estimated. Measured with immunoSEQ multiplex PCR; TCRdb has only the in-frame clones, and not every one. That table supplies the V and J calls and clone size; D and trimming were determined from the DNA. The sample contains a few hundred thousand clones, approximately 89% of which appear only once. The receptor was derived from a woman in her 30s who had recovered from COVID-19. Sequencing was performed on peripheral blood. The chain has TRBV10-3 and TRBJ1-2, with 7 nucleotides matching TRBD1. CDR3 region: CAISEPPAGQRYGYTF. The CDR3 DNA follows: TGTGCCATCAGTGAGCCACCGGCGGGACAGCGCTATGGCTACACCTTC.